This T cell receptor (beta chain) originates from a study of shared clonotypes between healthy human individuals. Study in general: The cohort had a couple of women and three men, ages 18 to 49.

Recent vaccinations or acute infections were absent in the healthy HIV-negative adult donors. The method was immunoSEQ multiplex PCR; TCRdb's version includes in-frame clones alone and lacks a portion of them. In the table there are about 480,000 clones, nearly 80% of which are singletons. The CDR3 contains 15 residues. Germline V gene sequence: CDR1 ENHRY, CDR2 SYGVKD. J lost 7 bases, V lost 1 base, and 7 bases had no gene match. This chain uses TRBV10-3 with TRBJ1-1; 9 bases line up with TRBD1. This TCR came from a woman in her thirties or forties in good health. Some clones in this sample may be carry-over from other donors' samples. The sample consisted of PBMCs. This CDR3 reads CAISELPGQGVEAFF. DNA for the CDR3: TGTGCCATCAGTGAGTTGCCGGGACAGGGCGTTGAAGCTTTCTTT.